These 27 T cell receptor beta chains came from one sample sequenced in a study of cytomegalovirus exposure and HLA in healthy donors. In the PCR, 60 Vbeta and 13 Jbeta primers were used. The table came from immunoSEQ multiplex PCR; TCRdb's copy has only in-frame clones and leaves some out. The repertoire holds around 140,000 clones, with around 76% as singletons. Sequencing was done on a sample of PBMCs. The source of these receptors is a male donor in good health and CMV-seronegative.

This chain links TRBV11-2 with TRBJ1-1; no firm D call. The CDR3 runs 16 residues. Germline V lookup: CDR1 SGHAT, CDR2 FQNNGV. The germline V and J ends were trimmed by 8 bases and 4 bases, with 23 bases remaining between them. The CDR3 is CASGLVRGGLVTEAFF. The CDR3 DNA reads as TGTGCCAGCGGCCTGGTCCGGGGAGGTTTGGTCACTGAAGCTTTCTTT.

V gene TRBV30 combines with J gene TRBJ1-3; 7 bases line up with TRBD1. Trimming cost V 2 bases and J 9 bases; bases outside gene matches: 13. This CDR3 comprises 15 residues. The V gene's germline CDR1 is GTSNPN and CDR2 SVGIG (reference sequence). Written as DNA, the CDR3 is TGTGCCTGGAGTCTGGGAGCAGGGGGAAAAAGCACCATATATTTT. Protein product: CAWSLGAGGKSTIYF.

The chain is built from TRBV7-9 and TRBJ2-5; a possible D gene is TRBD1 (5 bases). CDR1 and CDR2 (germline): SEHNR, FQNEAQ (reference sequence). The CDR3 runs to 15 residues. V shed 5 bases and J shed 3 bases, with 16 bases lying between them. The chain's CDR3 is CASSPWQPGKETQYF. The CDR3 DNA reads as TGTGCCAGCAGCCCGTGGCAGCCAGGGAAAGAGACCCAGTACTTC.

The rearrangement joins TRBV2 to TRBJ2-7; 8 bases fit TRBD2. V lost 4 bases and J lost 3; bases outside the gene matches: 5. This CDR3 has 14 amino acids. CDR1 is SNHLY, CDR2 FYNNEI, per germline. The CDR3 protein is CASSGSSGIYEQYF. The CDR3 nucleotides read TGTGCCAGCAGTGGGAGTAGCGGGATCTACGAGCAGTACTTC.

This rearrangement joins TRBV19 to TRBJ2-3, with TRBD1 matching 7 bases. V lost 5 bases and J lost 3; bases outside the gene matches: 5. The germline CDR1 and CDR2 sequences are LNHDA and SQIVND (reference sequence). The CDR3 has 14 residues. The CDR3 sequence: CASSFRTGTDTQYF. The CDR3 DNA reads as TGTGCCAGTAGTTTTCGGACAGGTACAGATACGCAGTATTTT.

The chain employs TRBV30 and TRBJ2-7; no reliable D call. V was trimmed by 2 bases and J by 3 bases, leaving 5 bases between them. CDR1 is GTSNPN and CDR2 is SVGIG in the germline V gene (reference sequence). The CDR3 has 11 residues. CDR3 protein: CAWSSSYEQYF. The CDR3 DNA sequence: TGTGCCTGGAGTTCCAGCTACGAGCAGTACTTC. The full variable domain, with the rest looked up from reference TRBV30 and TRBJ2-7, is SQTIHQWPATLVQPVGSPLSLECTVEGTSNPNLYWYRQAAGRGLQLLFYSVGIGQISSEVPQNLSASRPQDRQFILSSKKLLLSDSGFYLCAWSSSYEQYFGPGTRLTVT.

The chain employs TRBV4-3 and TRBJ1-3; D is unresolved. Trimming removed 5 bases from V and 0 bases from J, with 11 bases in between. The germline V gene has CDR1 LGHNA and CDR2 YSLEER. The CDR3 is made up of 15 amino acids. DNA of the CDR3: TGCGCCAGCAGCATGGTAGGAGTCTCTGGAAACACCATATATTTT. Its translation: CASSMVGVSGNTIYF.

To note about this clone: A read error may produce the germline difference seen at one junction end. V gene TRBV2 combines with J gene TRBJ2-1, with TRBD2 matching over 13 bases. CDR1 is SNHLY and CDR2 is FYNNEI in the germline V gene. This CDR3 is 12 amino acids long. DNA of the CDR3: TGTGCCAGCCAAGGACTAGCGGGAGCCCCGCTCTTC. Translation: CASQGLAGAPLF.

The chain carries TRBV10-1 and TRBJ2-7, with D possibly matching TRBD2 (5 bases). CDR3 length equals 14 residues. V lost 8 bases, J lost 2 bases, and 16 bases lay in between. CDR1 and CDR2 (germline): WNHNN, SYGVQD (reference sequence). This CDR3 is CASPERIVTYEQYF. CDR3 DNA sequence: TGCGCCAGCCCTGAGCGGATTGTAACCTACGAGCAGTACTTC.

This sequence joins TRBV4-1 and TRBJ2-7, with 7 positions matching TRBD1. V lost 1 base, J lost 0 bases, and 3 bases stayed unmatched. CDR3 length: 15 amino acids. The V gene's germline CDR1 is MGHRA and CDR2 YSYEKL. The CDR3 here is CASSQGPGGSYEQYF. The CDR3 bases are TGCGCCAGCAGCCAAGGGCCAGGGGGCTCCTACGAGCAGTACTTC.

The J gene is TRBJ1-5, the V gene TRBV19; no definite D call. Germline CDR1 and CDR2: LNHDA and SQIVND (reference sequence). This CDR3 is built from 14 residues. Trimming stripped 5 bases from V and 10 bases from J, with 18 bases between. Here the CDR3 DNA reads TGTGCCAGTAGTCCTCGAGAGTGGGGAGGACCCCAGCATTTT. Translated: CASSPREWGGPQHF.

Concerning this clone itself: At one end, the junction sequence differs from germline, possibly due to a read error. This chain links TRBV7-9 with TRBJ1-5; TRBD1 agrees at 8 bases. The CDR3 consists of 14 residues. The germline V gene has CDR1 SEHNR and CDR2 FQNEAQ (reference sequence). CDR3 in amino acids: CSSSIGQGSQPQHF. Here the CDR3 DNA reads TGTTCCAGCAGCATCGGACAGGGTAGTCAGCCCCAGCATTTT.

CDR3 in amino acids: CAISESRDSQSYEQYF. The CDR3 DNA reads as TGTGCCATCAGTGAGTCGAGGGACAGCCAATCCTACGAGCAGTACTTC. The chain carries TRBV10-3 and TRBJ2-7; the match to TRBD1 covers 7 bases. Germline-derived CDR1 and CDR2 are ENHRY and SYGVKD. V lost 0 bases to trimming and J lost 1 base; unmatched junction nucleotides: 6. The CDR3 has 16 amino acids.

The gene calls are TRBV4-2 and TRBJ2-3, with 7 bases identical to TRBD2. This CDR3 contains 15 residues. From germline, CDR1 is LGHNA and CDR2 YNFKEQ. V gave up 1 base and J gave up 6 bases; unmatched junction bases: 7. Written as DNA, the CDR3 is TGTGCCAGCAGCCAAGGGGCGGGGGTGGTCGATACGCAGTATTTT. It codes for CASSQGAGVVDTQYF.

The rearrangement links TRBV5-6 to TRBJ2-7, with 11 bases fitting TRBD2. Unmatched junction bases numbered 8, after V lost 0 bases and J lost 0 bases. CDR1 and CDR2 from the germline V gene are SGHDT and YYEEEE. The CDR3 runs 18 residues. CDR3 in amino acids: CASSLGAGTSGPSYEQYF. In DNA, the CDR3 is TGTGCCAGCAGCTTGGGCGCCGGGACTAGCGGTCCCTCCTACGAGCAGTACTTC.

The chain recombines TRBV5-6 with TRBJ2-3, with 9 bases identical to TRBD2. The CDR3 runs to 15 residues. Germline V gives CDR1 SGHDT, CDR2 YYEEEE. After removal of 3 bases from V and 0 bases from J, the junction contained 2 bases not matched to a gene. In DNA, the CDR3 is TGTGCCAGCAGCTCCGGGACTAGCAGCACAGATACGCAGTATTTT. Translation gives CASSSGTSSTDTQYF.

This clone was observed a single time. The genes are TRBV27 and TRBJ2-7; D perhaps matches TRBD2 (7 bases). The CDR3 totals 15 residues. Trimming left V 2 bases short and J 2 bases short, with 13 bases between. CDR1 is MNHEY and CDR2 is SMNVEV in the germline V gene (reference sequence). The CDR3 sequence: CASSLGGARTYEQYF. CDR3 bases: TGTGCCAGCAGTTTAGGGGGGGCTAGAACCTACGAGCAGTACTTC.

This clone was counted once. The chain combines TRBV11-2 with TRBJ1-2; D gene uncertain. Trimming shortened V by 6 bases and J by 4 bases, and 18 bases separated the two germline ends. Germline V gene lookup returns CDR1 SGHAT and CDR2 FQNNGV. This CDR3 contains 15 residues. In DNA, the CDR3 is TGTGCCAGCAGTTCGAGACTTATCGCGGGCTATGGCTACACCTTC. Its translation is CASSSRLIAGYGYTF.

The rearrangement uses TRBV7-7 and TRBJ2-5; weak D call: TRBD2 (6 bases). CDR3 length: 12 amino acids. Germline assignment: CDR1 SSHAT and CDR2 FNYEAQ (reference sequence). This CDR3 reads CASGKERGTQYF. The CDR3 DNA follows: TGTGCTAGCGGAAAAGAGCGAGGGACCCAGTACTTC. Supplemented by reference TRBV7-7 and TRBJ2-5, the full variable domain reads GAGVSQSPRYKVTKRGQDVTLRCDPISSHATLYWYQQALGQGPEFLTYFNYEAQPDKSGLPSDRFSAERPEGSISTLTIQRTEQRDSAMYRCASGKERGTQYFGPGTRLLVL.

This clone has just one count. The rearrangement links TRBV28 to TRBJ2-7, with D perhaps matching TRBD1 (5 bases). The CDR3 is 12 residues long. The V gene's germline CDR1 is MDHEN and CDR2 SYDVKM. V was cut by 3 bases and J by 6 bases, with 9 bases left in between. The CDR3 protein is CASSLIGAEQYF. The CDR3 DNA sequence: TGTGCCAGCAGTTTGATAGGGGCCGAGCAGTACTTC. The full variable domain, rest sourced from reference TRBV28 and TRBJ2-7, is DVKVTQSSRYLVKRTGEKVFLECVQDMDHENMFWYRQDPGLGLRLIYFSYDVKMKEKGDIPEGYSVSREKKERFSLILESASTNQTSMYLCASSLIGAEQYFGPGTRLTVT.

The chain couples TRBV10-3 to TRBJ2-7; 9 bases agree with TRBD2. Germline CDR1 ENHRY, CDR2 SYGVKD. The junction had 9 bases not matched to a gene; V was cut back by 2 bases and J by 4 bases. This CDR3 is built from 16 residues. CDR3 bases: TGTGCCATCAGTGAGGGTGGACTAGCGAGGGGTTACGAGCAGTACTTC. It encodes CAISEGGLARGYEQYF.

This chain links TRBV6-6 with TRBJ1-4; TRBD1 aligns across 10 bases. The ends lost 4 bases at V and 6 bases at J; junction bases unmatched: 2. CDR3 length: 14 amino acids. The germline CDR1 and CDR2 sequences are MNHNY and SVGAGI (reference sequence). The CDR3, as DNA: TGTGCCAGCAGTTGGACAGGGGGTCATGAAAAACTGTTTTTT. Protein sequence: CASSWTGGHEKLFF.

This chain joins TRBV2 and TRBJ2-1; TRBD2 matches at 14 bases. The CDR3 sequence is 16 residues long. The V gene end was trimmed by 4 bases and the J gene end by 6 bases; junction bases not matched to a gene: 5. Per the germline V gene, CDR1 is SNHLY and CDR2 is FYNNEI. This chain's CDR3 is CASSGRTSGRFNEQFF. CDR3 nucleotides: TGTGCCAGCAGTGGGCGGACTAGCGGGAGGTTCAATGAGCAGTTCTTC.

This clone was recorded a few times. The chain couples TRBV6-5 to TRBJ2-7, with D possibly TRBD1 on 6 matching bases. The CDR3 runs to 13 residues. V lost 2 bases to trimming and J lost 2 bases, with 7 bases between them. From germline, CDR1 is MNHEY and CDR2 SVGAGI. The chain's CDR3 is CASSYQGPYEQYF. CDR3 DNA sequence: TGTGCCAGCAGTTACCAGGGGCCCTACGAGCAGTACTTC.

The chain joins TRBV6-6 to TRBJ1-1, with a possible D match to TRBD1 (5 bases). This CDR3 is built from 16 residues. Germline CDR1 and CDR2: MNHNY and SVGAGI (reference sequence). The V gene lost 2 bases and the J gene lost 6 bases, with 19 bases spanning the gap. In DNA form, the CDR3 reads TGTGCCAGCAGTTACGAGGGACTACCCGTGTCCGCTGAAGCTTTCTTT. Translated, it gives CASSYEGLPVSAEAFF.

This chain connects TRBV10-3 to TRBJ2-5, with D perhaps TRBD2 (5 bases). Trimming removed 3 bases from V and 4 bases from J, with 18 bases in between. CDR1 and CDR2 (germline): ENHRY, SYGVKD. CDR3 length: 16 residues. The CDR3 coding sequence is TGTGCCATCAGTGACGTCGGGATATTTAGTATAGAGACCCAGTACTTC. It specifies CAISDVGIFSIETQYF.

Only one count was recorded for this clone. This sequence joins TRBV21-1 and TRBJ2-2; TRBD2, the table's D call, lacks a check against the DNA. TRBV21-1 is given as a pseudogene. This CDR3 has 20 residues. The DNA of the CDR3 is TGTGCCAGCAGCACAGTAGAGGGACTAGCAAAACGCGAGAACACCGGGGAGCTGTTTTTT. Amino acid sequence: CASSTVEGLAKRENTGELFF.